The 23 T cell receptor beta chains reported below all come from one sample, sequenced in a study of blood T cells in healthy people across ages. A second PCR, run for about 6 to 12 cycles, used a sample-barcoded 5' primer plus a J-beta primer mix. TCRdb analysed the 5' RACE reads with MiXCR anew, one entry per CDR3 protein. The sample yields some 1.4 million distinct CDR3 sequences, 40% to 50% seen once. What was sequenced was blood. These receptors came from a woman aged 18-29 years in good health.

V is TRBV5-1 and J is TRBJ2-5; D gene unclear. Per germline, CDR1 SGHRS and CDR2 YFSETQ. The CDR3 runs 15 residues. Trimming removed 4 bases at V and 5 bases at J, with 18 bases between. The CDR3 DNA sequence: TGCGCCAGCAGCCCCTCACGTCCCCTTGAGGAGACCCAGTACTTC. Its translation is CASSPSRPLEETQYF.

This clonotype has a handful of counts. The chain combines TRBV12-3 or TRBV12-4 with TRBJ1-2; D remains unclear. The length of the CDR3 is 15 residues. The V gene lost 2 bases and the J gene lost 4 bases, with 14 bases spanning the gap. CDR3 coding DNA: TGTGCCAGCAGTTTATCTCGGGAGGGTTTCTATGGCTACACCTTC. Translation gives CASSLSREGFYGYTF.

The chain carries TRBV21-1 and TRBJ2-5; the D call of TRBD2 is as the table states it, not checked on the DNA. TRBV21-1 is a pseudogene. CDR3 length: 15 amino acids. CDR3 bases: TGTGCCAGCAGCAAAGTTCTAGCGGGACAAGAGACCCAGTACTTC. Protein product: CASSKVLAGQETQYF.

J is TRBJ1-1 and V is TRBV6-5, with D possibly TRBD1 on 5 matching bases. CDR3 length: 14 residues. The germline CDR1 and CDR2 sequences are MNHEY and SVGAGI. Trimming removed 2 bases at V and 4 bases at J, with 11 bases between. Here the CDR3 DNA reads TGTGCCAGCAGTTACGCGGTGGGGGGCACTGAAGCTTTCTTT. Translation gives CASSYAVGGTEAFF.

This rearrangement joins TRBV12-3 or TRBV12-4 to TRBJ2-3; 7 bases are shared with TRBD1. The CDR3 is 15 residues long. Trimming removed 10 bases from V and 2 bases from J; junction bases left unmatched: 12. DNA of the CDR3: TGTGCCACCCTGCGAAGGGGGCTATTCACAGATACGCAGTATTTT. Encoded protein: CATLRRGLFTDTQYF.

This clonotype was picked up a small number of times. This rearrangement joins TRBV12-3 or TRBV12-4 to TRBJ2-4; D remains ambiguous. The CDR3 is 12 residues long. V lost 7 bases to trimming and J lost 2 bases, with 6 bases between them. In DNA, the CDR3 is TGTGCCAGCAAGACCTCCAAAAACATTCAGTACTTC. Protein product: CASKTSKNIQYF.

The chain employs TRBV5-1 and TRBJ1-1, with D perhaps matching TRBD1 (6 bases). CDR3 size: 15 residues. V lost 0 bases to trimming and J lost 7 bases, with 16 bases between them. Germline V gene lookup returns CDR1 SGHRS and CDR2 YFSETQ. The CDR3 spells CASSLVAGARGEAFF. The DNA for the CDR3 is TGCGCCAGCAGCTTGGTGGCGGGGGCACGAGGTGAAGCTTTCTTT.

V gene TRBV7-9 combines with J gene TRBJ1-1; D perhaps matches TRBD1 (5 bases). This CDR3 spans 14 amino acids. The V gene lost 2 bases and the J gene lost 4 bases, with 11 bases spanning the gap. Germline assignment: CDR1 SEHNR and CDR2 FQNEAQ (reference sequence). The DNA for the CDR3 is TGTGCCAGCAGCTTACCATGGGGCCCCACTGAAGCTTTCTTT. It yields the protein CASSLPWGPTEAFF.

This sequence joins TRBV20-1 and TRBJ2-6; the D is unclear. Trimming took off 0 bases at V and 5 bases at J, with 14 bases between the two ends. Germline assignment: CDR1 DFQATT and CDR2 SNEGSKA (reference sequence). The CDR3 is 16 residues long. The CDR3 nucleotides read TGCAGTGCTAGAGATGACGGGCGGAAGAGGGCCAACGTCCTGACTTTC. Its protein product is CSARDDGRKRANVLTF.

The chain uses TRBV29-1 and TRBJ2-4; TRBD1 aligns across 12 bases. Judging by the DNA end, TRBJ2-7 fits better; the J call may be wrong. CDR1 is SQVTM, CDR2 ANQGSEA, per germline. This CDR3 has 18 residues. CDR3 sequence reads: CSVVRSRDRGRVGYEQYF. DNA for the CDR3: TGCAGCGTTGTACGAAGCCGGGACAGGGGGCGCGTTGGCTACGAGCAGTACTTC.

This chain links TRBV20-1 with TRBJ2-7, with D possibly TRBD1 on 6 matching bases. Deletions cut 2 bases from V and 5 bases from J, with 16 bases between. Germline loops: CDR1 DFQATT, CDR2 SNEGSKA (reference sequence). The CDR3 totals 14 residues. The CDR3 loop reads CSARQAMGADEQYF. The DNA for the CDR3 is TGCAGTGCTAGACAGGCCATGGGGGCAGACGAGCAGTACTTC.

The DNA for the CDR3 is TGTGCCAGCACCACGGGCCGGGACAATCAGCCCCAGCATTTT. Amino acid sequence: CASTTGRDNQPQHF. V usage is TRBV6-6 and J usage is TRBJ1-5, with unresolved D. CDR1 and CDR2 from the germline V gene are MNHNY and SVGAGI (reference sequence). CDR3 size: 14 residues. V was shortened by 7 bases and J by 3 bases, with 13 bases between the two germline ends.

In its sample, this clonotype was seen many times. The chain has TRBV12-3 or TRBV12-4 and TRBJ2-7; D is undetermined. Deletions cut 3 bases from V and 2 bases from J, with 8 bases between. CDR3 length: 13 amino acids. CDR3 sequence reads: CASSFSGPYEQYF. Here the CDR3 DNA reads TGTGCCAGCAGTTTTTCCGGCCCCTACGAGCAGTACTTC.

This clonotype occurred once. The chain uses TRBV4-1 and TRBJ2-5, with 7 bases that match TRBD2. V trimming: 1 base; J trimming: 2 bases; junction bases outside the gene matches: 7. Germline V CDR1 and CDR2: MGHRA, YSYEKL. The CDR3 extends over 16 amino acids. The CDR3 DNA is TGCGCCAGCAGCCAAGTAGGGACTACCAATCAAGAGACCCAGTACTTC. Translation: CASSQVGTTNQETQYF.

This clonotype was seen ten or more times. V and J are TRBV5-6 and TRBJ1-1; 12 positions agree with TRBD1. V shed 3 bases and J 4 bases; nucleotides not matched to a gene: 7. The CDR3 has 16 amino acids. Germline V lookup: CDR1 SGHDT, CDR2 YYEEEE. The CDR3 protein is CASSWGPGQGATEAFF. CDR3 DNA: TGTGCCAGCAGCTGGGGACCGGGACAGGGGGCCACTGAAGCTTTCTTT.

The chain links TRBV9 to TRBJ1-2, with D possibly TRBD1 on 6 matching bases. Germline CDR1 and CDR2: SGDLS and YYNGEE. The CDR3 contains 14 residues. V was pared by 3 bases and J by 4 bases, with 13 bases between. CDR3 DNA: TGTGCCAGCAGCGGCGAACAGGGTTCCTATGGCTACACCTTC. It translates to CASSGEQGSYGYTF.

The V gene is TRBV5-1, the J gene TRBJ2-3; D is unresolved. Germline-derived CDR1 and CDR2 are SGHRS and YFSETQ. The CDR3 sequence is 17 residues long. Trimming shortened V by 1 base and J by 4 bases, and 19 bases separated the two germline ends. CDR3 protein: CASSLFVPGGFADTQYF. CDR3 in DNA: TGCGCCAGCAGCTTGTTTGTGCCCGGCGGTTTTGCAGATACGCAGTATTTT.

The chain uses TRBV24-1 and TRBJ2-1; TRBD2 might be the D (5 bases). V was cut by 10 bases and J by 8 bases, with 17 bases left in between. Per the germline V gene, CDR1 is KGHDR and CDR2 is SFDVKD. The CDR3 covers 13 residues. Written as DNA, the CDR3 is TGTGCCACGGGAGAGCCTAACGGCCATGAGCAGTTCTTC. Its protein is CATGEPNGHEQFF.

The table lists this clonotype with a few counts. This chain uses TRBV9 with TRBJ2-3; the match to TRBD1 covers 10 bases. Trimming cost V 0 bases and J 5 bases; bases outside gene matches: 6. Germline values: CDR1 SGDLS, CDR2 YYNGEE. The CDR3 totals 16 residues. The CDR3 DNA sequence: TGTGCCAGCAGCGTAGGGGGACAGGGGAGTGTAGATACGCAGTATTTT. Encoded protein: CASSVGGQGSVDTQYF.

This rearrangement joins TRBV27 to TRBJ2-7, with D possibly being TRBD1 (5 bases). V lost 3 bases and J 2 bases, leaving 8 bases between the germline ends. Germline assignment: CDR1 MNHEY and CDR2 SMNVEV (reference sequence). The CDR3 runs to 13 residues. The CDR3 loop reads CASSFRQPYEQYF. The CDR3 nucleotides read TGTGCCAGCAGTTTCAGACAGCCCTACGAGCAGTACTTC.

The chain links TRBV2 to TRBJ2-7; possible D gene TRBD2, 5 bases. From germline, CDR1 is SNHLY and CDR2 FYNNEI. This CDR3 contains 14 residues. Trimming removed 5 bases at V and 7 bases at J, with 18 bases between. CDR3 nucleotide sequence: TGTGCCAGCAGTCCGAATGGAGCGCCGGGAGAGCAGTACTTC. It is translated as CASSPNGAPGEQYF.

The chain links TRBV7-2 to TRBJ2-1, with D unresolved. CDR3 length: 12 residues. The germline V gene encodes CDR1 SGHTA and CDR2 FQGNSA. V was clipped by 3 bases and J by 7 bases, with 7 bases between them. The CDR3 DNA is TGTGCCAGCAGCTTGTATTTTAATGAGCAGTTCTTC. Residues: CASSLYFNEQFF.

Regarding this clonotype: Germline and junction disagree at one end, which may indicate a read error. This chain connects TRBV25-1 to TRBJ2-7; D tentatively reads TRBD1 or TRBD2 (5 bases each). CDR3 size: 15 residues. The germline CDR1 and CDR2 sequences are MGHDK and SYGVNS. The CDR3 DNA reads TGCGCCAGCAGCCAAGAAGCGCTGGGGGTCTACGAGCAGTACTTC. Translation: CASSQEALGVYEQYF.